The 5 T cell receptor beta chains below all came from one sample that was sequenced in a study of cytomegalovirus exposure and HLA in healthy donors. The PCR employed 60 Vbeta primers together with 13 Jbeta primers. Only in-frame clones appear in the TCRdb table, and some are missing; sequencing was by immunoSEQ multiplex PCR. The data contain approximately 74,000 clones, about 71% of them seen just once; the ten biggest clones take up approximately 7.2%. The sequencing input was PBMCs. The receptors shown here come from a woman in her thirties or forties in good health and CMV-seronegative.

The gene calls are TRBV6-5 and TRBJ1-4, with unresolved D. The CDR3 is 12 amino acids. V was shortened by 5 bases and J by 12 bases, with 13 bases between the two germline ends. Looked up from germline, CDR1 is MNHEY and CDR2 is SVGAGI. The CDR3, as DNA: TGTGCCAGCAGTCTCGACCGTGGGCAACTGTTTTTT. Encoded protein: CASSLDRGQLFF.

V and J are TRBV30 and TRBJ2-5; D is unclear. The J call may not be correct, given that the DNA end is closer to TRBJ2-7. This CDR3 is 17 amino acids long. Germline assignment: CDR1 GTSNPN and CDR2 SVGIG (reference sequence). CDR3 protein: CAWSVRWALTKPYEQYF. The CDR3 DNA sequence: TGTGCCTGGAGTGTCCGGTGGGCGCTTACAAAACCCTACGAGCAGTACTTC.

This clone has just one count. The chain uses TRBV11-1 and TRBJ1-2; D is possibly TRBD1 (5 bases). V was clipped by 2 bases and J by 8 bases, with 15 bases between them. This CDR3 contains 14 residues. Germline values: CDR1 SGHAT, CDR2 FQDESV (reference sequence). The CDR3: CASSLQGGLRGYTF. CDR3 in DNA: TGTGCCAGCAGCTTACAGGGTGGATTGAGGGGCTACACCTTC.

This chain connects TRBV7-3 to TRBJ2-5; 7 positions agree with TRBD1. The V and J ends lost 4 bases and 2 bases, in that order; junction bases with no gene match: 1. Germline V gene sequence: CDR1 SGHTA, CDR2 FQGTGA. This CDR3 spans 13 amino acids. Written as DNA, the CDR3 is TGTGCCAGCAGCTGGGACAGACAAGAGACCCAGTACTTC. The encoded protein is CASSWDRQETQYF.

The rearrangement joins TRBV5-1 to TRBJ2-1, with a weak D call TRBD1 (6 bases). Germline V lookup: CDR1 SGHRS, CDR2 YFSETQ. The CDR3 is 14 residues long. V gave up 0 bases and J gave up 5 bases, with 9 bases separating them. The CDR3 coding sequence is TGCGCCAGCAGCTTGGCACAGGGAAACAATGAGCAGTTCTTC. This codes for CASSLAQGNNEQFF.